The entry that follows covers one TCR beta chain sequence. Its specific antigen is unknown. The sample holds no much larger clone one base away, and base qualities are not on file. CDR3 length: 12 amino acids, cysteine to phenylalanine. Solely the CDR3 DNA is kept, with 36 bases framed from the first base. The germline V gene supplies CDR1 MNHNS and CDR2 SASEGT. V loses 3 bases of germline sequence and J loses 5 bases, and the interval between the two ends is 7 bases. The library was built by means of the immunoSEQ multiplex PCR assay. Imported from immuneACCESS, the table was reduced by TCRdb to in-frame sequences with V and J called. These copies leave out some clones; in studies compared against another copy, an unresolved V gene accounts for under half, and the cause of the remainder is not known. The sample table lists roughly 150,000 clones, around nine tenths of them with a count of one. 1.5% to 2% of the sample lies in the top ten.

This specimen belongs to a study of control samples from healthy donors and cancer patients (TCRdb year 2020). This clonotype was obtained from a man aged 18 to 35 in good health. The chain joins TRBV6-1 to TRBJ2-5; the D gene assignment is ambiguous. Sequenced material: blood. The CDR3 region has the sequence CASSDEVETQYF. In nucleotides, the sequence is TGTGCCAGCAGTGACGAAGTGGAGACCCAGTACTTC.